This T cell receptor beta chain derives from a study of a mutant IDH1 vaccine in newly diagnosed glioma. About the study: The first vaccination came 4-6 weeks after radiotherapy alone, or with temozolomide cycles. Sex among treated patients split around 62% male, roughly 40% female; mean age was approximately 40 years. Earlier treatment was radiotherapy, temozolomide, or both, with most getting both.

The length of the CDR3 is 15 residues. The junction had 5 bases not matched to a gene; V was cut back by 2 bases and J by 1 base. The germline V gene has CDR1 SGHDT and CDR2 YYEEEE. Only in-frame clones appear in the TCRdb table, and some are missing; sequencing was by immunoSEQ multiplex PCR. Of 55,000 to 70,000 clones detected, about 89% appear once; the ten largest clones hold 1.9%. Time point denoted: week 11, during vaccination. Vaccinated patients received 300 ug of mutant IDH1 20-mer peptide per dose, with topical imiquimod. Each tumor in the donors was a new WHO grade 3 or 4 astrocytoma, IDH1-mutant and ATRX-lost. Regarding this clone: The antigen remains undetermined.

The TCR sequence derives from a man between 35 and 55 years old with glioma. The J gene is TRBJ1-2, the V gene TRBV5-6; 7 nucleotides match TRBD1. Specimen: PBMCs, collected from a glioma patient whose treatment included an IDH1 peptide vaccine. Here the CDR3 DNA reads TGTGCCAGCAGCTTTCGGGACAGAGTTAACTATGGCTACACCTTC. Its translation is CASSFRDRVNYGYTF.